This T cell receptor beta chain was captured by sequencing in a study of memory CD4+ T cells and cytomegalovirus serostatus. General study results and limits: The CMV-associated TCR signature appears largely within the CD4+ memory repertoire.

Concerning this clone itself: Its specificity is not known.

Here immunoSEQ multiplex PCR was the method, and the copy in TCRdb shows in-frame clones only, minus some. This sample has approximately 46,000 clones, with around 74% found just once. Single viable CD3+CD4+CD8-CD45RO+ cells were sorted as the memory CD4+ T cells. The germline V gene has CDR1 MNHEY and CDR2 SVGAGI. Trimming shortened V by 6 bases and J by 0 bases, and 12 bases separated the two germline ends. This CDR3 has 15 residues. The rearrangement uses TRBV6-5 and TRBJ1-3, with D uncertain. Specimen: memory CD4+ T cells from blood. This TCR was sampled from an adult in good health and CMV-seronegative. CDR3 nucleotide sequence: TGTGCCAGCAGAAGAACGGGTGGCTCTGGAAACACCATATATTTT. Translating gives CASRRTGGSGNTIYF.